One and the same sample provided the 23 T cell receptor beta chains below, sequenced in a study of a mutant IDH1 vaccine in newly diagnosed glioma. These TCRs' antigens remain unknown. The time point was: week 35, safety follow-up. Vaccine doses each comprised 300 ug of mutant IDH1 20-mer peptide, with topical imiquimod. The assay was immunoSEQ multiplex PCR, and TCRdb's table has in-frame clones only and misses some. Here the sample spans more than 35,000 clones, approximately 80% being singletons. This sample comprised PBMCs, obtained from a glioma patient whose treatment included an IDH1 peptide vaccine. These receptors originate from a woman aged 40 to 55 with glioma. Some clones in this sample may be carry-over from other donors' samples.

For this clone: At the DNA level, this CDR3 is encoded by other sequences in the same sample as well. This chain uses TRBV6-6 with TRBJ2-7; tentative D call: TRBD2 (7 bases). Trimming took off 0 bases at V and 0 bases at J, with 12 bases between the two ends. Germline V lookup: CDR1 MNHNY, CDR2 SVGAGI (reference sequence). The CDR3 runs 16 residues. The CDR3 nucleotides read TGTGCCAGCAGTTACTCAGGGGGGGTGAGCTCCTACGAGCAGTACTTC. Translated: CASSYSGGVSSYEQYF.

The CDR3 DNA reads TGTGCCAGCAGCCCTAAGGGAGGGTCCACAGATACGCAGTATTTT. Translated, it gives CASSPKGGSTDTQYF. The V and J genes are TRBV9 and TRBJ2-3; 7 nucleotides align to TRBD2. With V trimmed by 4 bases and J by 2 bases, 7 bases remained unmatched. The CDR3 sequence is 15 residues long. Germline lookup yields CDR1 SGDLS and CDR2 YYNGEE.

The CDR3 sequence is CASSLGRTEAFF. The CDR3 bases are TGTGCCAGCAGCTTAGGCCGCACTGAAGCTTTCTTT. The genes are TRBV7-8 and TRBJ1-1; no reliable D call. The CDR3 extends over 12 amino acids. Trimming removed 1 base from V and 4 bases from J, with 4 bases in between. Germline V CDR1 and CDR2: SGHVS, FQNEAQ.

V is TRBV7-6 and J is TRBJ1-3; possibly TRBD1 for D (6 bases). The germline V and J ends were trimmed by 1 base and 4 bases, with 8 bases remaining between them. The germline gives CDR1 SGHVS, CDR2 FNYEAQ. The CDR3 totals 14 residues. CDR3 loop: CASSLGGGGNTIYF. The CDR3, as DNA: TGTGCCAGCAGCTTAGGCGGGGGCGGAAACACCATATATTTT.

This chain uses TRBV6-5 with TRBJ2-7, with TRBD2 identical over 13 bases. This CDR3 is built from 15 residues. Trimming at V came to 4 bases and at J to 4 bases, leaving 4 bases not matched to a gene. CDR1 and CDR2 (germline): MNHEY, SVGAGI. CDR3 nucleotide sequence: TGTGCCAGCAGTTGGACTAGCGGGAGTAGATACGAGCAGTACTTC. The encoded protein is CASSWTSGSRYEQYF.

By frequency in the sample, this clone is medium-sized (0.01 to 0.1%). This chain uses TRBV6-1 with TRBJ2-1, with D perhaps matching TRBD1 (5 bases). Per germline, CDR1 MNHNS and CDR2 SASEGT. This CDR3 is built from 15 residues. V lost 5 bases and J 2 bases, leaving 13 bases between the germline ends. CDR3 DNA: TGTGCCAGCAGTCCCGGTGAAGGGGCCTACAATGAGCAGTTCTTC. Its protein product is CASSPGEGAYNEQFF.

This clone has just a few counts. The V and J genes are TRBV9 and TRBJ1-2; 7 bases line up with TRBD1. V gave up 7 bases and J gave up 4 bases; unmatched junction bases: 7. The CDR3 is made up of 13 amino acids. CDR1 is SGDLS, CDR2 YYNGEE, per germline. The CDR3 DNA is TGTGCCAGCGGGTCTGGGACAGTCTATGGCTACACCTTC. Encoded protein: CASGSGTVYGYTF.

V gene TRBV28 combines with J gene TRBJ2-3, with 9 positions matching TRBD2. CDR3 length: 15 residues. From germline, CDR1 is MDHEN and CDR2 SYDVKM. Germline trimming cut 3 bases from V and 2 bases from J; bases unmatched to any gene: 3. CDR3 nucleotides: TGTGCCAGCAGTTTGGCGGGGGGGTCCACAGATACGCAGTATTTT. This codes for CASSLAGGSTDTQYF.

The V call is TRBV5-1, the J call TRBJ1-1; 7 positions match TRBD1. CDR3 length: 21 amino acids. Trimming at V came to 4 bases and at J to 11 bases, leaving 35 bases not matched to a gene. Germline-derived CDR1 and CDR2 are SGHRS and YFSETQ. The CDR3 loop reads CASSPWGGTGRGGVFGDSAFF. DNA for the CDR3: TGCGCCAGCAGCCCTTGGGGGGGGACCGGTAGAGGGGGCGTCTTTGGGGATTCGGCTTTCTTT.

The chain joins TRBV5-1 to TRBJ2-7; TRBD1 agrees at 8 bases. The V gene's germline CDR1 is SGHRS and CDR2 YFSETQ. V lost 4 bases to trimming and J lost 0 bases; unmatched junction nucleotides: 6. The CDR3 runs 15 residues. The CDR3: CASSRSGQGSYEQYF. In DNA form, the CDR3 reads TGCGCCAGCAGCCGTAGTGGACAGGGCTCCTACGAGCAGTACTTC.

The chain uses TRBV10-3 and TRBJ1-2, with 7 bases identical to TRBD1. CDR1 is ENHRY, CDR2 SYGVKD, per germline. There are 16 residues in the CDR3. After removal of 10 bases from V and 0 bases from J, the junction contained 14 bases not matched to a gene. CDR3 coding DNA: TGTGCCACCGAACAGGGGCCTTTCTCCTCTAACTATGGCTACACCTTC. Encoded protein: CATEQGPFSSNYGYTF.

This rearrangement joins TRBV7-2 to TRBJ2-7; the D gene is possibly TRBD1 (6 bases). This CDR3 has 13 amino acids. With 0 bases removed from V and 4 bases from J, the gap between germline ends came to 7 bases. Germline values: CDR1 SGHTA, CDR2 FQGNSA. CDR3 amino acids: CASSLADRYEQYF. CDR3 DNA sequence: TGTGCCAGCAGCTTAGCTGACAGGTACGAGCAGTACTTC.

This clone was observed once. The chain has TRBV7-9 and TRBJ2-2; TRBD2 aligns across 11 bases. The germline V gene has CDR1 SEHNR and CDR2 FQNEAQ (reference sequence). This CDR3 comprises 16 residues. Trimming cost V 5 bases and J 2 bases; bases outside gene matches: 4. The CDR3 is CASSRSGRANTGELFF. Written as DNA, the CDR3 is TGTGCCAGCAGCCGTAGCGGGAGGGCCAACACCGGGGAGCTGTTTTTT.

The chain recombines TRBV2 with TRBJ1-4; D gene unclear. CDR1 SNHLY and CDR2 FYNNEI come from the germline V gene. This CDR3 has 15 residues. V lost 4 bases and J 7 bases, leaving 16 bases between the germline ends. CDR3 amino acids: CASSGEGYRSEKLFF. Here the CDR3 DNA reads TGTGCCAGCAGTGGAGAGGGTTATAGGAGTGAAAAACTGTTTTTT.

This rearrangement joins TRBV19 to TRBJ2-2; TRBD2 might be the D (6 bases). This CDR3 is built from 14 residues. V was shortened by 7 bases and J by 5 bases, with 14 bases between the two germline ends. Per germline, CDR1 LNHDA and CDR2 SQIVND (reference sequence). The DNA for the CDR3 is TGTGCCAGTATTGAGGAGGGTTGGACCGGGGAGCTGTTTTTT. It codes for CASIEEGWTGELFF.

Here the CDR3 reads CASSPEQGRLNYGYTF. CDR3 nucleotides: TGTGCCAGCTCCCCCGAACAGGGCCGATTGAACTATGGCTACACCTTC. The rearrangement uses TRBV18 and TRBJ1-2; D is perhaps TRBD1 (6 bases). CDR3 length: 16 amino acids. Trimming cost V 6 bases and J 2 bases, with 19 bases left between them. CDR1 is KGHSH and CDR2 is LQKENI in the germline V gene.

This clone has just one count. The rearrangement links TRBV6-1 to TRBJ2-2, with TRBD1 as a possible D gene (5 bases). V lost 7 bases, J lost 6 bases, and 6 bases lay in between. Germline V gene lookup returns CDR1 MNHNS and CDR2 SASEGT. The CDR3 runs to 11 residues. For the CDR3, the DNA is TGTGCCAGCATCAGGGCCGGGGAGCTGTTTTTT. It translates to CASIRAGELFF.

J is TRBJ1-5 and V is TRBV14; D unresolved. Germline assignment: CDR1 SGHDN and CDR2 FVKESK. With 4 bases removed from V and 4 bases from J, the gap between germline ends came to 11 bases. The CDR3 is 14 residues long. The CDR3, as DNA: TGTGCCAGCAGCCCCCGGAGTTGGAATCAGCCCCAGCATTTT. Its translation: CASSPRSWNQPQHF.

J is TRBJ2-7 and V is TRBV28; D is tentatively TRBD1 or TRBD2 (5 bases each). The CDR3 extends over 15 amino acids. The germline V and J ends were trimmed by 2 bases and 4 bases, with 15 bases remaining between them. Germline V gene lookup returns CDR1 MDHEN and CDR2 SYDVKM. CDR3 sequence: CASSLERETAYEQYF. CDR3 coding DNA: TGTGCCAGCAGTTTAGAGAGGGAGACAGCTTACGAGCAGTACTTC.

This chain connects TRBV10-3 to TRBJ1-1; 11 bases are a match to TRBD1. The germline CDR1 and CDR2 sequences are ENHRY and SYGVKD. The J segment lost 3 bases and the V segment lost 5 bases, leaving 11 bases of the junction unmatched. The CDR3 spans 17 residues. Here the CDR3 DNA reads TGTGCCATCAGTTTGGACAGGGGGCGAATTAGGGACACTGAAGCTTTCTTT. It yields the protein CAISLDRGRIRDTEAFF.

J is TRBJ1-1 and V is TRBV28; D gene unclear. Germline-derived CDR1 and CDR2 are MDHEN and SYDVKM. The CDR3 totals 15 residues. Trimming shortened V by 6 bases and J by 3 bases, and 17 bases separated the two germline ends. The CDR3 nucleotides read TGTGCCAGCAGCCCCTTACGCTACGACGACACTGAAGCTTTCTTT. The encoded protein is CASSPLRYDDTEAFF.

The chain couples TRBV19 to TRBJ2-1; no reliable D call. V was pared by 3 bases and J by 2 bases, with 14 bases between. CDR3 length equals 16 residues. The germline V gene has CDR1 LNHDA and CDR2 SQIVND (reference sequence). CDR3 nucleotide sequence: TGTGCCAGTAGTATCTTCGGCAGTATGACCTACAATGAGCAGTTCTTC. It yields the protein CASSIFGSMTYNEQFF.

The CDR3, as DNA: TGCGCCAGCAGCCAAGATCCCGGAAAGAACACTGAAGCTTTCTTT. It yields the protein CASSQDPGKNTEAFF. The chain is built from TRBV4-3 and TRBJ1-1; the D is unclear. The germline gives CDR1 LGHNA, CDR2 YSLEER. V was pared by 0 bases and J by 1 base, with 9 bases between. CDR3 length equals 15 residues.